These 12 T cell receptor beta chains came from one sample sequenced in a study of T cells in Graves' hyperthyroidism and ophthalmopathy. It was RNA transcripts that yielded the amplified TCR beta CDR3 regions. HTBI primers were employed in a first-round RT-PCR of the TCR CDR3. TCRdb fed the multiplex PCR reads into MiXCR, producing one record per CDR3 protein. Among 750,000 to 900,000 distinct CDR3 sequences listed, 35% to 40% were seen once. Sequenced input: blood. These receptors all stem from a man younger than 30 with Graves' hyperthyroidism.

The gene calls are TRBV6-5 and TRBJ1-5, with D uncertain. Germline assignment: CDR1 MNHEY and CDR2 SVGAGI. V shed 0 bases and J shed 6 bases, with 12 bases lying between them. CDR3 length: 15 amino acids. This CDR3 is CASSYSRTLRQPQHF. The CDR3, as DNA: TGTGCCAGCAGTTACTCACGGACGCTCCGTCAGCCCCAGCATTTT.

V is TRBV7-8 and J is TRBJ1-5; the D is unclear. Germline lookup yields CDR1 SGHVS and CDR2 FQNEAQ. The CDR3 has 16 amino acids. The V end was cut by 7 bases, the J end by 1 base, with 17 bases between. The CDR3 here is CASTPRRLQSNQPQHF. The CDR3 DNA reads as TGTGCCAGCACCCCCCGAAGATTACAAAGCAATCAGCCCCAGCATTTT. The full variable domain, with the rest looked up from reference TRBV7-8 and TRBJ1-5, is GAGVSQSPRYKVAKRGQDVALRCDPISGHVSLFWYQQALGQGPEFLTYFQNEAQLDKSGLPSDRFFAERPEGSVSTLKIQRTQQEDSAVYLCASTPRRLQSNQPQHFGDGTRLSIL.

This clonotype occurred many times. The V and J genes are TRBV7-6 and TRBJ1-4; D remains unclear. Germline values: CDR1 SGHVS, CDR2 FNYEAQ. Trimming removed 0 bases from V and 1 base from J, with 6 bases in between. The CDR3 covers 15 residues. The CDR3 DNA reads TGTGCCAGCAGCTTAGCCTGGGGAACTAATGAAAAACTGTTTTTT. Amino acids: CASSLAWGTNEKLFF.

This clonotype was detected ten times or more. The J gene is TRBJ2-7, the V gene TRBV2, with unresolved D. Trimming stripped 5 bases from V and 3 bases from J, with 14 bases between. CDR1 is SNHLY, CDR2 FYNNEI, per germline. This CDR3 comprises 14 residues. The chain's CDR3 is CASSKAGLSYEQYF. The CDR3 nucleotides read TGTGCCAGCAGTAAGGCTGGCTTGAGCTACGAGCAGTACTTC.

V gene TRBV20-1 combines with J gene TRBJ2-2; no clear D gene. The CDR3 loop spans 14 amino acids. Trimming removed 5 bases at V and 1 base at J, with 11 bases between. CDR1 is DFQATT and CDR2 is SNEGSKA in the germline V gene (reference sequence). The CDR3 loop reads CSADRVLNTGELFF. CDR3 nucleotide sequence: TGCAGTGCTGACCGGGTTCTGAACACCGGGGAGCTGTTTTTT.

Only a few counts were recorded for this clonotype. The chain links TRBV9 to TRBJ2-1; D is uncertain. The V and J ends lost 3 bases and 10 bases respectively, with 8 bases between them. This CDR3 contains 11 residues. Germline CDR1 reads SGDLS; CDR2 reads YYNGEE. CDR3 residues: CASSGAEEQFF. CDR3 DNA sequence: TGTGCCAGCAGCGGCGCAGAGGAGCAGTTCTTC.

This clonotype was observed many times. The rearrangement uses TRBV7-2 and TRBJ2-5, with D maybe TRBD2 (6 bases). The germline gives CDR1 SGHTA, CDR2 FQGNSA. V was cut by 5 bases and J by 4 bases, with 17 bases left in between. The CDR3 length is 15 residues. The CDR3 reads CASSRGTTPGETQYF. In DNA, the CDR3 is TGTGCCAGCAGCCGCGGGACGACCCCGGGAGAGACCCAGTACTTC.

This chain links TRBV2 with TRBJ1-6; possible D gene TRBD1, 6 bases. CDR1 SNHLY and CDR2 FYNNEI come from the germline V gene. The V gene lost 6 bases and the J gene lost 0 bases, with 15 bases spanning the gap. The CDR3 consists of 17 residues. In DNA form, the CDR3 reads TGTGCCAGCAGCGTAGTAGGGGGTAGCTCCTATAATTCACCCCTCCACTTT. Its protein product is CASSVVGGSSYNSPLHF.

This clonotype occurred a few times. The rearrangement uses TRBV5-6 and TRBJ1-1; D is unresolved. CDR3 length: 14 residues. Germline V CDR1 and CDR2: SGHDT, YYEEEE. Trimming left V 1 base short and J 3 bases short, with 10 bases between. The CDR3 loop is CASSLSRDYTEAFF. In nucleotides, the CDR3 is TGTGCCAGCAGCTTGTCCAGAGACTACACTGAAGCTTTCTTT.

The chain has TRBV10-3 and TRBJ1-1; D is unclear. Germline CDR1 and CDR2: ENHRY and SYGVKD. The CDR3 length is 14 residues. Trimming took off 2 bases at V and 1 base at J, with 8 bases between the two ends. CDR3 bases: TGTGCCATCAGTGAGGGCCGGGAGAACACTGAAGCTTTCTTT. Amino acids: CAISEGRENTEAFF.

This rearrangement joins TRBV12-3 or TRBV12-4 to TRBJ1-2, with TRBD1 matching 9 bases. The V gene end was trimmed by 2 bases and the J gene end by 6 bases; junction bases not matched to a gene: 4. The CDR3 contains 14 residues. The CDR3 DNA follows: TGTGCCAGCAGTTTAACAGGGGGCGCAGATGGCTACACCTTC. Translation: CASSLTGGADGYTF.

V and J are TRBV7-3 and TRBJ2-2; perhaps TRBD2 as D (6 bases). This CDR3 is 12 amino acids long. V lost 3 bases, J lost 9 bases, and 8 bases lay in between. From germline, CDR1 is SGHTA and CDR2 FQGTGA. Here the CDR3 reads CASSFGGWELFF. Written as DNA, the CDR3 is TGTGCCAGCAGCTTTGGGGGGTGGGAGCTGTTTTTT.